This TCR beta chain was identified during a study of blood T cell repertoires in COVID-19. Libraries were prepared by immunoSEQ multiplex PCR; TCRdb keeps only in-frame clonotypes and omits some of them. The sample shows 120,000 to 150,000 clones, about 83% of them seen only once. This clone appeared a single time. The receptor's source is a woman aged 45-65 years with active or convalescent COVID-19. The sample comprised peripheral blood.

In nucleotides, the CDR3 is TGTGCCTGGAGTGGACAGGGGGTTGGTGGCTACACCTTC. Its translation is CAWSGQGVGGYTF. The V call is TRBV30, the J call TRBJ1-2; 9 bases line up with TRBD1. Trimming removed 1 base from V and 7 bases from J; junction bases left unmatched: 4. Germline-derived CDR1 and CDR2 are GTSNPN and SVGIG (reference sequence). The CDR3 is 13 residues long.